The source of this TCR beta chain is a study of blood T cell repertoires in COVID-19. Looking at the study overall: Collection of acute and convalescent COVID-19 samples took place in the United States, Italy and Spain.

V was pared by 0 bases and J by 3 bases, with 5 bases of the junction left unmatched. The CDR3 runs to 15 residues. Germline assignment: CDR1 SGHRS and CDR2 YFSETQ. Here immunoSEQ multiplex PCR was the method, and the copy in TCRdb shows in-frame clones only, minus some. The sample gives approximately 110,000 clones, 70% to 90% of which show up once; 2.1% is in the top ten. The rearrangement joins TRBV5-1 to TRBJ2-7, with 8 bases identical to TRBD1. The receptor was isolated from a human donor in a cohort sampled during active COVID-19. The sample comprised peripheral blood. CDR3 DNA: TGCGCCAGCAGCTTGGATTCAGGGGGCAGCTACGAGCAGTACTTC. It yields the protein CASSLDSGGSYEQYF.